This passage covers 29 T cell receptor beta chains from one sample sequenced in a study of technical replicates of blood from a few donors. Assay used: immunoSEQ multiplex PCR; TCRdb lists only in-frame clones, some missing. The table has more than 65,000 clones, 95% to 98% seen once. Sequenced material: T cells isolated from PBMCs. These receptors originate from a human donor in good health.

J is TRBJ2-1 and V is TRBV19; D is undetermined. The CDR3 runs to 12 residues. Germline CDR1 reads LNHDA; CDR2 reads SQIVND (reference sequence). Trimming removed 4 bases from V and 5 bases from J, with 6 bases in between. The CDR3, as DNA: TGTGCCAGTAGTACCCACAACAATGAGCAGTTCTTC. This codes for CASSTHNNEQFF.

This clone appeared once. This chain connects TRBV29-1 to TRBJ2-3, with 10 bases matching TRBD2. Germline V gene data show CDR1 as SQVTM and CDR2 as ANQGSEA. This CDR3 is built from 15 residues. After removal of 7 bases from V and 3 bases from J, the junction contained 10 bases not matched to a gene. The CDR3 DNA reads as TGCAGCGCCTCGGGTCTAGCGGGAGTAACAGATACGCAGTATTTT. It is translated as CSASGLAGVTDTQYF.

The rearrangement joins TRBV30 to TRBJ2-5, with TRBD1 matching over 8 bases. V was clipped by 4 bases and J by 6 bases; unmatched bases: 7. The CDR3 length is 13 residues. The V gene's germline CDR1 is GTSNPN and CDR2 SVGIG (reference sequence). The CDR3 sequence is CAWTGQGVKTQYF. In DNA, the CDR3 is TGTGCCTGGACCGGACAGGGTGTAAAGACCCAGTACTTC.

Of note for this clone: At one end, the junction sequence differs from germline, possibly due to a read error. The CDR3 region is CASSPDIAEPHF. CDR3 coding DNA: TGTGCCAGCAGCCCCGACATAGCGGAACCGCATTTT. The chain combines TRBV9 with TRBJ2-3; tentatively, D is TRBD2 (6 bases). Looked up from germline, CDR1 is SGDLS and CDR2 is YYNGEE. The CDR3 contains 12 residues.

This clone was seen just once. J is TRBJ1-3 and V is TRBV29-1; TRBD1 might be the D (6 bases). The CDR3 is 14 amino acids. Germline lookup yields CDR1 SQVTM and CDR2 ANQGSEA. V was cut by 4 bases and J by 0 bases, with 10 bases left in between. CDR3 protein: CSVGLDSSGNTIYF. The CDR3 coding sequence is TGCAGCGTTGGATTGGACAGCTCTGGAAACACCATATATTTT.

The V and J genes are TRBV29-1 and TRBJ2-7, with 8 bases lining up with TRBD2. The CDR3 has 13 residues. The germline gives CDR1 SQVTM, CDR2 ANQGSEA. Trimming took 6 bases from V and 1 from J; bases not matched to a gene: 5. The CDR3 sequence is CSVFSSGSYEQYF. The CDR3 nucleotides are TGCAGCGTCTTCTCTAGCGGGTCCTACGAGCAGTACTTC.

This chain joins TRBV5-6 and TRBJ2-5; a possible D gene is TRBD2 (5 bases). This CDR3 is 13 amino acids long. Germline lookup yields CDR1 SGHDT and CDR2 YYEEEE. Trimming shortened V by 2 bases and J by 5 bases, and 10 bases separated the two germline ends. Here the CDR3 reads CASSLPGWETQYF. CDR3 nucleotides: TGTGCCAGCAGCTTACCGGGGTGGGAGACCCAGTACTTC.

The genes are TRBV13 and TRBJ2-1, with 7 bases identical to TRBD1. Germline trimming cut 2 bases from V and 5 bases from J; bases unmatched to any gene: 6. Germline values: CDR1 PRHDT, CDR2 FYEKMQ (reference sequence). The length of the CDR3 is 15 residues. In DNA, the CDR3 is TGTGCCAGCAGCTTATTAATGGGACAGCACAATGAGCAGTTCTTC. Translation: CASSLLMGQHNEQFF. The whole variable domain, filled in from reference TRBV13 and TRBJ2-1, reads AAGVIQSPRHLIKEKRETATLKCYPIPRHDTVYWYQQGPGQDPQFLISFYEKMQSDKGSIPDRFSAQQFSDYHSELNMSSLELGDSALYFCASSLLMGQHNEQFFGPGTRLTVL.

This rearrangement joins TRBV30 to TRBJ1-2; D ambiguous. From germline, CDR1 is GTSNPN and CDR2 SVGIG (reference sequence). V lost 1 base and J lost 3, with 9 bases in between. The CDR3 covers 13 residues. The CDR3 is CAWSGGRDYGYTF. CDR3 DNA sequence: TGTGCCTGGAGTGGTGGGAGGGACTATGGCTACACCTTC.

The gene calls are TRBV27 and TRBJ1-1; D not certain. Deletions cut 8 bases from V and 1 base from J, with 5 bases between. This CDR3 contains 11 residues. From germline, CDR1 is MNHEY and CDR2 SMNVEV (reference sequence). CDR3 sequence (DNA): TGTGCCAGCTTCAGGAACACTGAAGCTTTCTTT. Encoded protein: CASFRNTEAFF.

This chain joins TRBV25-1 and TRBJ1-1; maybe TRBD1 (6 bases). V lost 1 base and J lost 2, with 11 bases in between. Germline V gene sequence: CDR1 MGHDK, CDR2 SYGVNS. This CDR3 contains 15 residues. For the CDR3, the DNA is TGTGCCAGCAGTGAATCAGGGGTGGGTAACACTGAAGCTTTCTTT. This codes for CASSESGVGNTEAFF. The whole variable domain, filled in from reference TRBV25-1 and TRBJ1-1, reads EADIYQTPRYLVIGTGKKITLECSQTMGHDKMYWYQQDPGMELHLIHYSYGVNSTEKGDLSSESTVSRIRTEHFPLTLESARPSHTSQYLCASSESGVGNTEAFFGQGTRLTVV.

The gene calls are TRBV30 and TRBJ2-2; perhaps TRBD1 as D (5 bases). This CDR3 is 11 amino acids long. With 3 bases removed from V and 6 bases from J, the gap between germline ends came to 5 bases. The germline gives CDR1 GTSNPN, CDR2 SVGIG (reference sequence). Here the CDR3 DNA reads TGTGCCTGGAGAGGGGCCGGGGAGCTGTTTTTT. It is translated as CAWRGAGELFF.

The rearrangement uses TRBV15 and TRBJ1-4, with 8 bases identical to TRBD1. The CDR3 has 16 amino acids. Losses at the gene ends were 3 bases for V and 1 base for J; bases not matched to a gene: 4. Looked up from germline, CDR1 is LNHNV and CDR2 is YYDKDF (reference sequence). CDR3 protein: CATSRGTGGTNEKLFF. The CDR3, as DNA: TGTGCCACCAGCAGGGGTACAGGGGGAACTAATGAAAAACTGTTTTTT.

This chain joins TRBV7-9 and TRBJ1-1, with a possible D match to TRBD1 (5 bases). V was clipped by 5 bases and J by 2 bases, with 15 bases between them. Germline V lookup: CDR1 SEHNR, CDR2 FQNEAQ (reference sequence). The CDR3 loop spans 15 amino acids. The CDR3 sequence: CASSQGQGGNTEAFF. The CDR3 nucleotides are TGTGCCAGCAGCCAGGGCCAGGGAGGCAACACTGAAGCTTTCTTT.

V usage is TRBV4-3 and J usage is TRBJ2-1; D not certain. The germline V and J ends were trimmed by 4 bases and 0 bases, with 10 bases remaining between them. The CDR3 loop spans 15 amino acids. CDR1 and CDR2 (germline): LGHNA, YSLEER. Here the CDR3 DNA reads TGCGCCAGCAGCCGGAGCCGCAGCTCCTACAATGAGCAGTTCTTC. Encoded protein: CASSRSRSSYNEQFF.

CDR3 amino acids: CASSSDRDYGYTF. The DNA for the CDR3 is TGCGCCAGCAGCTCGGACAGGGACTATGGCTACACCTTC. This chain connects TRBV10-1 to TRBJ1-2; 8 bases match TRBD1. Germline V gene sequence: CDR1 WNHNN, CDR2 SYGVQD (reference sequence). The CDR3 is 13 amino acids. J gave up 3 bases and V 6 bases, and 3 bases lay outside the gene matches.

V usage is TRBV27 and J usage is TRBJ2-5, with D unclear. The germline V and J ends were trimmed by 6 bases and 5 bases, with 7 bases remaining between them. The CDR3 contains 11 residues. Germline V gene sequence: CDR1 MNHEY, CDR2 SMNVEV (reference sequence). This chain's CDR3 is CASRSRETQYF. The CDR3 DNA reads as TGTGCCAGCAGATCCAGGGAGACCCAGTACTTC.

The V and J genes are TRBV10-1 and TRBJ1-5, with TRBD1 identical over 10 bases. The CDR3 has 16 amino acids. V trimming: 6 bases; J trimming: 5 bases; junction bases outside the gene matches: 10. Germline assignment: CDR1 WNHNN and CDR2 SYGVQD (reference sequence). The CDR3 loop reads CASREPDRGEDQPQHF. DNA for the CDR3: TGCGCCAGCAGAGAACCGGACAGGGGGGAGGATCAGCCCCAGCATTTT.

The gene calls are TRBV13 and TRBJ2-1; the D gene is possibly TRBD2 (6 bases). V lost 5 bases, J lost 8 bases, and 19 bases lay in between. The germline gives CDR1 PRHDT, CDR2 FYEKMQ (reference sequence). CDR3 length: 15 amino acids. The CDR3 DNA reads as TGTGCCAGCAGCCCCCATGGGAGGAGAGTGGATGAGCAGTTCTTC. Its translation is CASSPHGRRVDEQFF.

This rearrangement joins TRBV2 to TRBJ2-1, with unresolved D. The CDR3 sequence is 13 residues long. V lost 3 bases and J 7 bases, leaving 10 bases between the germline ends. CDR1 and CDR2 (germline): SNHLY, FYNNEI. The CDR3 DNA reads TGTGCCAGCAGTGAGGCTAGTGGGAATGAGCAGTTCTTC. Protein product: CASSEASGNEQFF.

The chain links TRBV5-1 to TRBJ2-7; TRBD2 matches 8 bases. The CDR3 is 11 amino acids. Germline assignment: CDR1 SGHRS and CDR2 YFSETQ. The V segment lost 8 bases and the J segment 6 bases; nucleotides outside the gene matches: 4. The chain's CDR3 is CASCGRPEQYF. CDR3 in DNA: TGCGCCAGTTGCGGGAGGCCCGAGCAGTACTTC.

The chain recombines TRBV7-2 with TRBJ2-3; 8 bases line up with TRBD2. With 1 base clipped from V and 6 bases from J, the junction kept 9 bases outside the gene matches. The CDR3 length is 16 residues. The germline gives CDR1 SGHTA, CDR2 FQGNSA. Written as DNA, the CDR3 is TGTGCCAGCAGCTTAGGCCATTATAGCGGGATCGATACGCAGTATTTT. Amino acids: CASSLGHYSGIDTQYF.

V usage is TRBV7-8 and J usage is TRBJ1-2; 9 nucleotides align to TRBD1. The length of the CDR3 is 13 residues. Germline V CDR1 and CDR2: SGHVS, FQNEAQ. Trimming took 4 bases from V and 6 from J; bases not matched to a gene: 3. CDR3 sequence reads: CASSSRTGDGYTF. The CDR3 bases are TGTGCCAGCAGCTCGAGGACAGGGGATGGCTACACCTTC.

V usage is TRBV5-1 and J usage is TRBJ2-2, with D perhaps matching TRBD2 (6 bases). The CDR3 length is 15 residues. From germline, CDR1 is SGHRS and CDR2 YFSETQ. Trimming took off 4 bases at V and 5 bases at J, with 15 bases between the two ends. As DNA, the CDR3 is TGCGCCAGCAGCCCTACGTCGGGGAGGACCGGGGAGCTGTTTTTT. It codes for CASSPTSGRTGELFF.

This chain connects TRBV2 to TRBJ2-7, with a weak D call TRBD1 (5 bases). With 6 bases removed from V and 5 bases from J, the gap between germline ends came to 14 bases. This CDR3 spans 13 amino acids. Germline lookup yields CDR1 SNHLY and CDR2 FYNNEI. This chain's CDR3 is CASRPSGRDEQYF. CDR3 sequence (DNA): TGTGCCAGCAGGCCCTCGGGCAGGGACGAGCAGTACTTC.

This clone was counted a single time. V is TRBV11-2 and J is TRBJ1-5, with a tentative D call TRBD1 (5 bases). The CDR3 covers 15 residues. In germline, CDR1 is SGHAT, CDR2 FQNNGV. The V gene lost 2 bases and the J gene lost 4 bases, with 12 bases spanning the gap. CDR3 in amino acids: CASSLTPGRNQPQHF. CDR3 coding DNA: TGTGCCAGCAGCTTAACTCCAGGGAGGAATCAGCCCCAGCATTTT.

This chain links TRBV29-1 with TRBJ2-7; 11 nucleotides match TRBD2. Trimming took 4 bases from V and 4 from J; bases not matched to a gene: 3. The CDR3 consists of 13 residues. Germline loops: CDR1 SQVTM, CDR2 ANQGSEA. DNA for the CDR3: TGCAGCGTTGGCAGGACTAGCGGGTACGAGCAGTACTTC. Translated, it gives CSVGRTSGYEQYF.

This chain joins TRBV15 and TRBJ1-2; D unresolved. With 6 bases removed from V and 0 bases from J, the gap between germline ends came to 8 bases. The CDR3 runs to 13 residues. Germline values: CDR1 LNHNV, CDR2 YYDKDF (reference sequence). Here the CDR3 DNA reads TGTGCCACCAGGCAGGCCCCTAACTATGGCTACACCTTC. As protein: CATRQAPNYGYTF.

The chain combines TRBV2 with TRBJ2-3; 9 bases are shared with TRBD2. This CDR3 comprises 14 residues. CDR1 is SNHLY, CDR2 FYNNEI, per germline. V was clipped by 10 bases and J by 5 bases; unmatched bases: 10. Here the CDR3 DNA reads TGTGCCATAACGACTAGCGGCTACGGAGATACGCAGTATTTT. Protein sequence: CAITTSGYGDTQYF.